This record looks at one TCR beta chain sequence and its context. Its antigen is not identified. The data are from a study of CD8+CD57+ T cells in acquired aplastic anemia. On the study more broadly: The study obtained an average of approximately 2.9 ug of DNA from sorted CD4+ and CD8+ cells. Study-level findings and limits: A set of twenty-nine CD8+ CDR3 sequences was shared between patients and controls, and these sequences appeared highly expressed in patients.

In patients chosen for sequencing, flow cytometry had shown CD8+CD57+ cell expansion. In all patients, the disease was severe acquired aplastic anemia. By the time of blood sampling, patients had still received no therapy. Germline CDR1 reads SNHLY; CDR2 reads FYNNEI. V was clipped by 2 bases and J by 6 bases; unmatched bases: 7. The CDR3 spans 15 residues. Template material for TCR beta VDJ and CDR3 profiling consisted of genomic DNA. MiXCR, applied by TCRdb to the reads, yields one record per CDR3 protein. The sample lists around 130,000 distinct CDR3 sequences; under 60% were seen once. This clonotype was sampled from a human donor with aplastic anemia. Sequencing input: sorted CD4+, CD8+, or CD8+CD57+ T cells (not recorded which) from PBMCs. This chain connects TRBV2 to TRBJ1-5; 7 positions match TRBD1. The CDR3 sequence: CASSERQGLSQPQHF. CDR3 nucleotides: TGTGCCAGCAGTGAACGACAGGGTCTGAGTCAGCCCCAGCATTTT.